One sample yielded the 9 T cell receptor beta chains listed below, sequenced in a study of CD8 T cells in Susac syndrome. The RNA, roughly 0.5 to 1 ug, was put through reverse transcription using random hexamers. Each CDR3 protein is one row after TCRdb ran MiXCR on the immunoSEQ multiplex PCR reads. The table shows some 200,000 distinct CDR3 sequences, with 95% occurring only once. The sequenced sample was CD8+ T cells from PBMCs. Source of these receptors: a human donor with Susac syndrome.

The chain links TRBV29-1 to TRBJ2-1; a possible D gene is TRBD1 (5 bases). Looked up from germline, CDR1 is SQVTM and CDR2 is ANQGSEA. CDR3 size: 10 residues. The ends were cut back, 5 bases at V and 10 bases at J, with 9 bases in the middle. CDR3 nucleotide sequence: TGCAGCGTTCAGGGTATGGAGCAGTTCTTC. Translation: CSVQGMEQFF.

The chain links TRBV25-1 to TRBJ1-2; D unclear. Germline CDR1 and CDR2: MGHDK and SYGVNS. V lost 3 bases, J lost 7 bases, and 12 bases lay in between. CDR3 length equals 13 residues. In nucleotides, the CDR3 is TGTGCCAGCAGTGACGAGAAAGGCCTTGGCTACACCTTC. Amino acids: CASSDEKGLGYTF.

The V and J genes are TRBV7-9 and TRBJ2-5; 7 nucleotides align to TRBD1. The CDR3 runs 13 residues. Germline CDR1 reads SEHNR; CDR2 reads FQNEAQ (reference sequence). The trim removed 9 bases at V and 2 bases at J, leaving 6 bases unmatched. CDR3 DNA sequence: TGTGCCAGTAGGACAGGCCCTCAAGAGACCCAGTACTTC. Translated: CASRTGPQETQYF.

The V gene is TRBV27, the J gene TRBJ2-2; 9 bases line up with TRBD2. Losses at the gene ends were 5 bases for V and 7 bases for J; bases not matched to a gene: 8. Looked up from germline, CDR1 is MNHEY and CDR2 is SMNVEV (reference sequence). The CDR3 sequence is 15 residues long. CDR3 loop: CASSTGGLAVGELFF. CDR3 DNA: TGTGCCAGCAGTACCGGGGGACTAGCAGTCGGGGAGCTGTTTTTT.

The chain links TRBV18 to TRBJ2-4; no clear D. Trimming took 0 bases from V and 0 from J, leaving 9 bases between them. The CDR3 spans 16 residues. The V gene's germline CDR1 is KGHSH and CDR2 LQKENI. The CDR3 is CASSPPGALAKNIQYF. In DNA, the CDR3 is TGTGCCAGCTCACCACCCGGAGCACTAGCCAAAAACATTCAGTACTTC.

The sample holds one count of this clonotype. J is TRBJ1-2 and V is TRBV7-8; 8 nucleotides line up with TRBD1. The germline gives CDR1 SGHVS, CDR2 FQNEAQ. Losses at the gene ends were 0 bases for V and 6 bases for J; bases not matched to a gene: 9. This CDR3 is 16 amino acids long. CDR3 nucleotides: TGTGCCAGCAGCTTAGCTACTAGGCAGGGGGCGAATGGCTACACCTTC. Residues: CASSLATRQGANGYTF.

V is TRBV7-9 and J is TRBJ1-5, with D unclear. CDR1 is SEHNR and CDR2 is FQNEAQ in the germline V gene (reference sequence). The CDR3 has 14 residues. V lost 4 bases and J lost 4, with 11 bases in between. The CDR3 protein is CASSSDGGNQPQHF. CDR3 nucleotide sequence: TGTGCCAGCAGCTCGGACGGCGGGAATCAGCCCCAGCATTTT.

The V and J genes are TRBV7-9 and TRBJ2-5, with TRBD2 matching over 7 bases. With V trimmed by 2 bases and J by 2 bases, 2 bases remained unmatched. The CDR3 runs to 14 residues. Germline lookup yields CDR1 SEHNR and CDR2 FQNEAQ (reference sequence). This chain's CDR3 is CASSLTAGQETQYF. In nucleotides, the CDR3 is TGTGCCAGCAGCTTAACAGCGGGGCAAGAGACCCAGTACTTC.

The chain uses TRBV9 and TRBJ1-1; D uncertain. Germline values: CDR1 SGDLS, CDR2 YYNGEE. The CDR3 loop spans 13 amino acids. V was shortened by 2 bases and J by 2 bases, with 7 bases between the two germline ends. The CDR3 nucleotides read TGTGCCAGCAGCGTCGAGAGAAACACTGAAGCTTTCTTT. Amino acids: CASSVERNTEAFF.